Described below is a single TCR beta chain sequence and its context. Its antigen is currently unknown. The CDR3 has 15 residues. Germline values: CDR1 MDHEN, CDR2 SYDVKM. J lost 4 bases, V lost 6 bases, and 11 bases had no gene match. Profiled with immunoSEQ multiplex PCR; TCRdb holds only in-frame clones, not every one. The data show around 85,000 clones, with roughly nine tenths seen just once and around 1.5% held by the top ten. The data were taken from a study of OX40 agonist ivuxolimab in advanced cancers. Overall study findings and caveats: No determination was made of the antigen specificity of the expanded peripheral T cells.

The genes are TRBV28 and TRBJ2-7; TRBD1 aligns across 8 bases. The material sequenced was CD4+ or CD8+ T cells sorted from blood, taken in a trial of the OX40 agonist ivuxolimab. The origin of this receptor is an adult with an advanced solid tumor such as melanoma, head and neck, liver or kidney cancer. The CDR3 reads CASSWGQEGGYEQYF. The CDR3 DNA follows: TGTGCCAGCAGCTGGGGACAGGAAGGGGGTTACGAGCAGTACTTC.